What follows are 9 T cell receptor beta chains derived from one specimen sequenced in a study of blood T cell repertoires in COVID-19 (dated by TCRdb to about 2020). The protocol used for the library was the immunoSEQ multiplex PCR assay. TCRdb limited this immuneACCESS table to in-frame rearrangements with V and J called. A share of clones is missing; checked studies link under half to unresolved V genes, and the rest is unexplained. The sample table holds around 100,000 clones, of which approximately 90% were seen once. In total, the top ten clones hold about 1.9% of the sample. The sequencing sample was made of peripheral blood. These receptors were taken from a man over 45 with active COVID-19.

V is TRBV7-2 and J is TRBJ1-1, with 7 nucleotides matching TRBD1. In germline, CDR1 is SGHTA, CDR2 FQGNSA. With V trimmed by 1 base and J by 4 bases, 6 bases remained unmatched. The CDR3 consists of 15 residues. The CDR3 sequence: CASSLEYQGGTEAFF. The CDR3 DNA is TGTGCCAGCAGCTTAGAATACCAGGGGGGCACTGAAGCTTTCTTT.

This sequence joins TRBV9 and TRBJ1-3, with a weak D call TRBD1 (5 bases). CDR3 size: 15 residues. In germline, CDR1 is SGDLS, CDR2 YYNGEE. V lost 0 bases and J lost 0, with 7 bases in between. The CDR3 DNA reads TGTGCCAGCAGCGTAGGACAGAACTCTGGAAACACCATATATTTT. It codes for CASSVGQNSGNTIYF. The full variable domain, its missing parts supplied by reference TRBV9 and TRBJ1-3, is DSGVTQTPKHLITATGQRVTLRCSPRSGDLSVYWYQQSLDQGLQFLIQYYNGEERAKGNILERFSAQQFPDLHSELNLSSLELGDSALYFCASSVGQNSGNTIYFGEGSWLTVV.

This chain connects TRBV3-1 (or the pseudogene TRBV3-2) to TRBJ2-3; 14 bases align to TRBD2. Germline-derived CDR1 and CDR2 are LGHDT and YNNKEL (reference sequence). This CDR3 comprises 17 residues. J lost 0 bases, V lost 4 bases, and 3 bases had no gene match. The CDR3 sequence: CASSLGTSGGSTDTQYF. As DNA, the CDR3 is TGTGCCAGCAGCCTCGGGACTAGCGGGGGTAGCACAGATACGCAGTATTTT.

This rearrangement joins TRBV7-9 to TRBJ2-1, with TRBD2 matching over 11 bases. The germline V gene has CDR1 SEHNR and CDR2 FQNEAQ (reference sequence). V was pared by 4 bases and J by 5 bases, with 10 bases of the junction left unmatched. The CDR3 is made up of 17 amino acids. The CDR3 nucleotides are TGTGCCAGCAGCTCGCGACTAGCGGGGAACGCGGACAATGAGCAGTTCTTC. Its translation is CASSSRLAGNADNEQFF.

This chain joins TRBV14 and TRBJ2-1, with D possibly matching TRBD2 (7 bases). The germline V gene has CDR1 SGHDN and CDR2 FVKESK. V lost 2 bases and J 4 bases, leaving 15 bases between the germline ends. The CDR3 totals 16 residues. The CDR3 DNA follows: TGTGCCAGCAGCCAAAGGGGGGAGGGCCCATACAATGAGCAGTTCTTC. It is translated as CASSQRGEGPYNEQFF.

The rearrangement uses TRBV4-2 and TRBJ2-2, with 7 bases fitting TRBD1. The CDR3 sequence is 15 residues long. J gave up 3 bases and V 6 bases, and 7 bases lay outside the gene matches. The germline CDR1 and CDR2 sequences are LGHNA and YNFKEQ. The CDR3 reads CASSLTTGDTGELFF. The CDR3 DNA is TGTGCCAGCAGTCTGACTACAGGGGACACCGGGGAGCTGTTTTTT.

This rearrangement joins TRBV14 to TRBJ1-2; a possible D gene is TRBD1 (5 bases). In germline, CDR1 is SGHDN, CDR2 FVKESK. Trimming removed 2 bases at V and 4 bases at J, with 11 bases between. The CDR3 runs 14 residues. DNA for the CDR3: TGTGCCAGCAGCCAACAGGGAACCACCTATGGCTACACCTTC. It yields the protein CASSQQGTTYGYTF.

This clone was picked up one time. The gene calls are TRBV5-6 and TRBJ2-2, with TRBD2 identical over 7 bases. Germline assignment: CDR1 SGHDT and CDR2 YYEEEE. This CDR3 has 17 amino acids. Trimming removed 2 bases from V and 7 bases from J; junction bases left unmatched: 14. The CDR3 reads CASSFRRGTLLGGELFF. The CDR3 DNA is TGTGCCAGCAGCTTCCGGCGGGGGACCCTCTTGGGCGGGGAGCTGTTTTTT.

This rearrangement joins TRBV19 to TRBJ2-5; a weak D match, TRBD2 (6 bases). Germline-derived CDR1 and CDR2 are LNHDA and SQIVND (reference sequence). V was trimmed by 7 bases and J by 5 bases, leaving 23 bases between them. CDR3 length: 16 amino acids. The chain's CDR3 is CASKGDFFLHGETQYF. DNA for the CDR3: TGTGCCAGTAAAGGGGACTTTTTTCTCCATGGGGAGACCCAGTACTTC. Full variable domain (outside the CDR3, taken from reference TRBV19 and TRBJ2-5): DGGITQSPKYLFRKEGQNVTLSCEQNLNHDAMYWYRQDPGQGLRLIYYSQIVNDFQKGDIAEGYSVSREKKESFPLTVTSAQKNPTAFYLCASKGDFFLHGETQYFGPGTRLLVL.